The clone carrying this TCR beta chain showed up just a few times. With 1 base removed from V and 10 bases from J, the gap between germline ends came to 11 bases. This CDR3 is 12 amino acids long. CDR1 SGHVS and CDR2 FQNEAQ come from the germline V gene. The assay was immunoSEQ multiplex PCR, and TCRdb's table has in-frame clones only and misses some. Altogether about 410,000 clones are present, just over 85% being singletons, with the ten largest covering more than 1.4%. The sample originates from a study of blood T cell repertoires in COVID-19. Study-wide context: T cells, B-cell-depleted T cells, or PBMCs provided the cDNA or gDNA that served as material.

This sequence was found in a woman aged 25-40 years with active or convalescent COVID-19. The sequenced sample was peripheral blood. The V call is TRBV7-8, the J call TRBJ2-7; TRBD1 is a possible D gene (6 bases). CDR3 in amino acids: CASSLGQGFQYF. The CDR3 nucleotides read TGTGCCAGCAGCTTAGGGCAGGGGTTTCAGTACTTC.